This TCR beta chain was identified in a study of cytomegalovirus exposure and HLA in healthy donors. Overall study context: Genotyping of 398 donors showed that 80% to 90% belonged to the Caucasian-associated ancestry cluster.

This clone was detected once. Its target is not known. General observations from the study: Being productive about 90% or about 30% of the time was typical of most TCR beta V segments in an earlier analysis.

The CDR3 loop spans 11 amino acids. CDR1 and CDR2 (germline): SQVTM, ANQGSEA. Trimming left V 1 base short and J 6 bases short, with 6 bases between. The PCR ran on 60 Vbeta and 13 Jbeta primers. Some clones are missing from TCRdb's copy, which holds only in-frame ones; the method was immunoSEQ multiplex PCR. Of roughly 120,000 clones in the sample, 69% were seen once. This TCR derives from a woman in her seventies in good health and CMV-seropositive. This chain uses TRBV29-1 with TRBJ1-2; D not certain. Sequencing was carried out using PBMCs. The CDR3 reads CSVEGRDGYTF. CDR3 nucleotides: TGCAGCGTTGAAGGAAGAGATGGCTACACCTTC.